The source of this TCR beta chain is a study of T-cell memory formation after mild COVID-19. Study as a whole: TCR clusters were mostly donor specific.

Amplification by 5'RACE using constant-segment primers produced TCR alpha and TCR beta cDNA libraries that carried sample barcodes and UMIs. TCRdb reprocessed the 5' RACE reads via MiXCR and lists one record per CDR3 protein. The table includes approximately 28,000 distinct CDR3 sequences, about 12% detected once. There are many counts of this clonotype. There are 12 residues in the CDR3. V dropped 6 bases and J dropped 9; count of bases not matched to a gene: 8. The germline CDR1 and CDR2 sequences are LGHDT and YNNKEL (reference sequence). The receptor was derived from an adult woman who had mild COVID-19 (a few samples of this study predate the infection). Cell type and time point are not known. V is TRBV3-1 and J is TRBJ2-7; 7 bases align to TRBD1. Input material: PBMCs or a T cell subset sorted from them (not recorded which). In DNA, the CDR3 is TGTGCCAGCAGTTTCGACAGGGCCGTGCAGTACTTC. Translated: CASSFDRAVQYF.